This T cell receptor beta chain was identified in a study of somatic mutations in cytotoxic T cells in rheumatoid arthritis. Whole-study context: Flow sorting yielded some V beta antibody-stained T-cell populations at nearly 100% purity, among them V beta1+ cells sequenced for TCRB.

Study findings and constraints: There was no significant difference in CD8+ T-cell clonality between rheumatoid arthritis patients and age-matched healthy controls.

CDR1 is MDHEN, CDR2 SYDVKM, per germline. Trimming cost V 3 bases and J 7 bases; bases outside gene matches: 12. The CDR3 runs to 15 residues. Comments on this clone: Its antigen is currently unknown.

Generated by immunoSEQ multiplex PCR, the TCRdb table keeps only in-frame clones and is missing some. The sample contains some 11,000 clones, over 70% of which appear only once. Isolating CD4+ and CD8+ cells involved positive magnetic bead selection on an AutoMACS. Their purity was then checked by flow cytometry. This chain joins TRBV28 and TRBJ2-7; 7 bases are a match to TRBD2. The specimen sequenced was CD8+ T cells sorted from blood. The origin of this receptor is a middle-aged man in good health. Written as DNA, the CDR3 is TGTGCCAGCAGTTTCGGGAGGCCAAACCGTGAGGAGCAGTACGTC. Residues: CASSFGRPNREEQYV.